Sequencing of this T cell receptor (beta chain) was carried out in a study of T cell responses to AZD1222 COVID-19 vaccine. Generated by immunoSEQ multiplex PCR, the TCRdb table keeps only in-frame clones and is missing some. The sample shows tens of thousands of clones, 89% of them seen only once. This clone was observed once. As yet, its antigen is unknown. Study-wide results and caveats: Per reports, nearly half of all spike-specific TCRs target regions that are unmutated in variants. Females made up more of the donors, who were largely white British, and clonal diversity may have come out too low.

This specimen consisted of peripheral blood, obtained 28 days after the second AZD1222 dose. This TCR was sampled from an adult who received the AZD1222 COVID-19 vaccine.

CDR3 amino acids: CAWSGRRTENTEAFF. Here the CDR3 DNA reads TGTGCCTGGAGCGGTCGGAGGACAGAGAACACTGAAGCTTTCTTT. The V gene is TRBV30, the J gene TRBJ1-1; TRBD1 might be the D (6 bases). Germline lookup yields CDR1 GTSNPN and CDR2 SVGIG (reference sequence). The ends were cut back, 3 bases at V and 1 base at J, with 15 bases in the middle. The CDR3 covers 15 residues.